This TCR beta chain was sequenced for a study of blood T cell repertoires in COVID-19. Study overall: Spain, Italy and the United States supplied samples that represented acute and convalescent COVID-19.

In the study's own analysis: The assay estimated nucleated cells by amplifying reference gene primers. Profiling relied on immunoSEQ multiplex PCR, and the TCRdb table lists in-frame clones only, not all of them. That table furnishes V, J and clone size, whereas the DNA furnished D and trimming. The sample consists of roughly 500,000 clones, 80% to 90% of them appearing once. Trimming removed 1 base from V and 3 bases from J, with 12 bases in between. CDR3 length: 15 residues. Per the germline V gene, CDR1 is SGHTA and CDR2 is FQGNSA. The J gene is TRBJ1-1, the V gene TRBV7-2, with D maybe TRBD1 (5 bases). The sequencing input was peripheral blood. This TCR derives from a human donor in a cohort sampled during active COVID-19. The CDR3 DNA follows: TGTGCCAGCAGCTTAGTTGTGGGGGGGGACACTGAAGCTTTCTTT. Amino acid sequence: CASSLVVGGDTEAFF.